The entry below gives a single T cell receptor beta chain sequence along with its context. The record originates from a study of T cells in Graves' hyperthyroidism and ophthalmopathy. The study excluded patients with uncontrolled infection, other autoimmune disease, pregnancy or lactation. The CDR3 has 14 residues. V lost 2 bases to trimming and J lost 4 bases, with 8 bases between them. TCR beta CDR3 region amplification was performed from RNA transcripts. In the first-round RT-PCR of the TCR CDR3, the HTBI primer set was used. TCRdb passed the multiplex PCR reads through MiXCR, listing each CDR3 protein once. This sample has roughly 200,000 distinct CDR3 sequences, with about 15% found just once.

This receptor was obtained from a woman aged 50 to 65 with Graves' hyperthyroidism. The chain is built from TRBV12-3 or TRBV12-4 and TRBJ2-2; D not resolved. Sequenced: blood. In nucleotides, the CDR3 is TGTGCCAGCAGTTTACGCCGATTCACCGGGGAGCTGTTTTTT. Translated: CASSLRRFTGELFF.